This paragraph covers one T cell receptor (beta chain) sequence. With 3 bases removed from V and 1 base from J, the gap between germline ends came to 12 bases. Germline CDR1 GTSNPN, CDR2 SVGIG (reference sequence). The CDR3 extends over 14 amino acids. This sample stems from a study of cytomegalovirus exposure and HLA in healthy donors. Every donor was a healthy person donating bone marrow. The primer mix had 60 Vbeta and 13 Jbeta primers. Clones were sequenced by immunoSEQ multiplex PCR, and TCRdb holds only the in-frame ones, with some missing. The table records roughly 110,000 clones, about 71% of them present only once.

The sample was PBMCs. The chain carries TRBV30 and TRBJ1-2; maybe TRBD1 (6 bases). This TCR came from a boy under 18 in good health and CMV-seronegative. CDR3 sequence (DNA): TGTGCCTGGAGGGGGGACAAGAGTAACTATGGCTACACCTTC. Translated, it gives CAWRGDKSNYGYTF.